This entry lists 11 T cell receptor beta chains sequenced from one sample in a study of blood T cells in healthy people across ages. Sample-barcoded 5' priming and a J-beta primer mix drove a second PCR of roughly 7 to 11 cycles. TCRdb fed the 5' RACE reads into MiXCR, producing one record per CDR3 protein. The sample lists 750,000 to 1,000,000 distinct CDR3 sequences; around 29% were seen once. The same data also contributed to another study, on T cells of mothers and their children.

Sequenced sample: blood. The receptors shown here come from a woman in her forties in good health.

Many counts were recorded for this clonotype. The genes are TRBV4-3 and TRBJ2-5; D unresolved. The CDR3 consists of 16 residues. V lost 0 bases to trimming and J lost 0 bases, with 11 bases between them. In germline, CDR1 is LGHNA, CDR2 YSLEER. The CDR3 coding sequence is TGCGCCAGCAGCCAAGATGGCCTACCGTACCAAGAGACCCAGTACTTC. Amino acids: CASSQDGLPYQETQYF.

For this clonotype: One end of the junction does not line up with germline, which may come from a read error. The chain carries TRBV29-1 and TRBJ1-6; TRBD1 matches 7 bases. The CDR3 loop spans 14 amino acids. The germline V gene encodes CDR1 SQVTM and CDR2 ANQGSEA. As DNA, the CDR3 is TGCAGCGCCCGAACAGGGGTCCCCAATTCACTCCTCCACTTT. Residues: CSARTGVPNSLLHF.

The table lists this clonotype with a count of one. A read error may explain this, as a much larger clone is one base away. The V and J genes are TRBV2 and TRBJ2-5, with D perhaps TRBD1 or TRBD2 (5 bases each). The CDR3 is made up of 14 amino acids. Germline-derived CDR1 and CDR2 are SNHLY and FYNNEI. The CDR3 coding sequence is TGTGCCGGCAGTAGGGACCCAAGACGAGAGACCCAGTACTTC. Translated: CAGSRDPRRETQYF.

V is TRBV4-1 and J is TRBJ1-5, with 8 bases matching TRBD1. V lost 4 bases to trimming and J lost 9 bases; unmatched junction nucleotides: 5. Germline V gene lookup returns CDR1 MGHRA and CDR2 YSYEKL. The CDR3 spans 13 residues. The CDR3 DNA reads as TGCGCCAGCAGCCTGGACAGGGCGAGGCCCCAGCATTTT. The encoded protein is CASSLDRARPQHF.

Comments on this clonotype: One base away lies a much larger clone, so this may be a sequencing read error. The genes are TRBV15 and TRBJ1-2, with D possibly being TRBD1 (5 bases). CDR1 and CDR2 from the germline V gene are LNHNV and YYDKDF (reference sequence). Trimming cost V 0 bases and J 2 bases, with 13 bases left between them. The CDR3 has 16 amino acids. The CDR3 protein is CATSRDGRQYNYGYTF. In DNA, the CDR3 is TGTGCCACCAGCAGAGATGGGCGACAGTACAACTATGGCTACACCTTC.

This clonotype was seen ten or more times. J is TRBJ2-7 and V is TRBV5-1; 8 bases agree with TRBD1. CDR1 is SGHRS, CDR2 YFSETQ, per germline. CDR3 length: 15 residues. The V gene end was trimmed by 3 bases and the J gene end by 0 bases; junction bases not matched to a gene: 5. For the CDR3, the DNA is TGCGCCAGCAGCTACTTGGGACAGGACTCCTACGAGCAGTACTTC. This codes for CASSYLGQDSYEQYF. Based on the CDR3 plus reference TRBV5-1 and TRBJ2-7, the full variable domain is KAGVTQTPRYLIKTRGQQVTLSCSPISGHRSVSWYQQTPGQGLQFLFEYFSETQRNKGNFPGRFSGRQFSNSRSEMNVSTLELGDSALYLCASSYLGQDSYEQYFGPGTRLTVT.

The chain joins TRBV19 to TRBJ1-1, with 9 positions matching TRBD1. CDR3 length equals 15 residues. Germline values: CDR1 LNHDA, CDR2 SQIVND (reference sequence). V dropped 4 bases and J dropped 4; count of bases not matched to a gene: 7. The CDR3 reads CASSKMKTGGTEAFF. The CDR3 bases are TGTGCCAGTAGTAAAATGAAGACAGGGGGCACTGAAGCTTTCTTT.

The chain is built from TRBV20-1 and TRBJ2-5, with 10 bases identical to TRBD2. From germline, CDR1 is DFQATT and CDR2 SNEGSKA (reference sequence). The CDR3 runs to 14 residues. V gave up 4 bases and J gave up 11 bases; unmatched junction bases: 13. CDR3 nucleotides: TGCAGTGCTATGGGACTAGCGCAACAGGGCGGGCAGTACTTC. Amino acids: CSAMGLAQQGGQYF.

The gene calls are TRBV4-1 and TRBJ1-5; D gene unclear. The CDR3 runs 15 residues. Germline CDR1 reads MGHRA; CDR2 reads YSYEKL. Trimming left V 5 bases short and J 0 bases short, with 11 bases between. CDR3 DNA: TGCGCCAGCAGCGAACGGGATAATAGCAATCAGCCCCAGCATTTT. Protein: CASSERDNSNQPQHF.

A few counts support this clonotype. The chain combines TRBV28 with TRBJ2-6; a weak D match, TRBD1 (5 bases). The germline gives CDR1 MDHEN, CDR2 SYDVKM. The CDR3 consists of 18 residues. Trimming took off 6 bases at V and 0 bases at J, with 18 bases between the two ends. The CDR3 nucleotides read TGTGCCAGCAGCTCCGAGAGACAGACTTTCTCTGGGGCCAACGTCCTGACTTTC. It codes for CASSSERQTFSGANVLTF.

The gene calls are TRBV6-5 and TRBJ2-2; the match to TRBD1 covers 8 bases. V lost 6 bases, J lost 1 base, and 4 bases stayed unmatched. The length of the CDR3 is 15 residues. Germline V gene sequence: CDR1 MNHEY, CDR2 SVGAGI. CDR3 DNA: TGTGCCAGCAGGGCAGGGACAGGGAACACCGGGGAGCTGTTTTTT. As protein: CASRAGTGNTGELFF.